The next 13 T cell receptor beta chains were all read from a single sample in a study of OX40 agonist ivuxolimab in advanced cancers. Data came from immunoSEQ multiplex PCR; TCRdb stores just in-frame clones and leaves some out. Of roughly 60,000 clones in the sample, about 90% are singletons; the top ten hold 13% to 15%. Sample: CD4+ or CD8+ T cells sorted from blood, taken in a trial of the OX40 agonist ivuxolimab. The receptors shown here come from an adult with an advanced solid tumor such as melanoma, head and neck, liver or kidney cancer.

Only one count was recorded for this clone. This chain joins TRBV6-5 and TRBJ2-2, with D perhaps matching TRBD1 or TRBD2 (7 bases each). The CDR3 totals 15 residues. The ends were cut back, 6 bases at V and 6 bases at J, with 17 bases in the middle. Germline V gene sequence: CDR1 MNHEY, CDR2 SVGAGI. CDR3 sequence reads: CASSRDRAGAGELFF. CDR3 DNA sequence: TGTGCCAGCAGCAGAGACAGGGCGGGGGCCGGGGAGCTGTTTTTT.

CDR3 protein: CASSPGRAVEAIQYF. CDR3 coding DNA: TGTGCCAGCTCACCCGGGAGGGCCGTAGAGGCCATTCAGTACTTC. The chain combines TRBV18 with TRBJ2-4; TRBD2 aligns across 8 bases. The V gene's germline CDR1 is KGHSH and CDR2 LQKENI. The CDR3 contains 15 residues. V shed 3 bases, J shed 9 bases, and the junction held 10 bases outside the gene matches. Full variable domain (remainder filled in from reference TRBV18 and TRBJ2-4): NAGVMQNPRHLVRRRGQEARLRCSPMKGHSHVYWYRQLPEEGLKFMVYLQKENIIDESGMPKERFSAEFPKEGPSILRIQQVVRGDSAAYFCASSPGRAVEAIQYFGAGTRLSVL.

This chain joins TRBV19 and TRBJ2-3; maybe TRBD2 (6 bases). CDR1 is LNHDA and CDR2 is SQIVND in the germline V gene (reference sequence). The CDR3 contains 15 residues. Trimming took 3 bases from V and 1 from J, leaving 11 bases between them. In DNA, the CDR3 is TGTGCCAGTAGTATTGGCGGGACCCGCACAGATACGCAGTATTTT. Translating gives CASSIGGTRTDTQYF.

In DNA form, the CDR3 reads TGTGCCAGCAGCTTATTTGGCGGAGCGAACACCGGGGAGCTGTTTTTT. As protein: CASSLFGGANTGELFF. The chain recombines TRBV11-2 with TRBJ2-2; D is ambiguous. CDR3 length equals 16 residues. Germline loops: CDR1 SGHAT, CDR2 FQNNGV. Trimming shortened V by 2 bases and J by 0 bases, and 10 bases separated the two germline ends. Full variable domain (remainder filled in from reference TRBV11-2 and TRBJ2-2): EAGVAQSPRYKIIEKRQSVAFWCNPISGHATLYWYQQILGQGPKLLIQFQNNGVVDDSQLPKDRFSAERLKGVDSTLKIQPAKLEDSAVYLCASSLFGGANTGELFFGEGSRLTVL.

The gene calls are TRBV5-4 and TRBJ2-6; D gene unclear. Trimming shortened V by 3 bases and J by 2 bases, and 6 bases separated the two germline ends. The CDR3 sequence is 14 residues long. CDR1 is SGHNT and CDR2 is YYREEE in the germline V gene (reference sequence). The CDR3 region has the DNA TGTGCCAGCAGCTCAACCACTGGGGCCAACGTCCTGACTTTC. Its protein is CASSSTTGANVLTF.

The V and J genes are TRBV5-4 and TRBJ2-1, with D maybe TRBD2 (6 bases). The CDR3 is 15 amino acids. Germline V gene data show CDR1 as SGHNT and CDR2 as YYREEE (reference sequence). The germline V and J ends were trimmed by 4 bases and 7 bases, with 18 bases remaining between them. This CDR3 is CASSPEGLAMNEQFF. CDR3 coding DNA: TGTGCCAGCAGCCCGGAGGGGCTAGCAATGAATGAGCAGTTCTTC. The full variable domain, rest sourced from reference TRBV5-4 and TRBJ2-1, is ETGVTQSPTHLIKTRGQQVTLRCSSQSGHNTVSWYQQALGQGPQFIFQYYREEENGRGNFPPRFSGLQFPNYSSELNVNALELDDSALYLCASSPEGLAMNEQFFGPGTRLTVL.

This chain uses TRBV5-8 with TRBJ2-6; D may be TRBD2 (5 bases). Germline V gene lookup returns CDR1 SGHTS and CDR2 YDEGEE. CDR3 length: 20 residues. Deletions cut 4 bases from V and 0 bases from J, with 23 bases between. CDR3 residues: CASSRTGSGGISSGANVLTF. Here the CDR3 DNA reads TGTGCCAGCAGCCGAACGGGTTCCGGAGGAATTTCCTCTGGGGCCAACGTCCTGACTTTC. Based on the CDR3 plus reference TRBV5-8 and TRBJ2-6, the full variable domain is EAGVTQSPTHLIKTRGQQATLRCSPISGHTSVYWYQQALGLGLQFLLWYDEGEERNRGNFPPRFSGRQFPNYSSELNVNALELEDSALYLCASSRTGSGGISSGANVLTFGAGSRLTVL.

V usage is TRBV7-9 and J usage is TRBJ2-1, with TRBD2 matching 10 bases. In germline, CDR1 is SEHNR, CDR2 FQNEAQ (reference sequence). The ends lost 3 bases at V and 7 bases at J; junction bases unmatched: 12. The length of the CDR3 is 17 residues. CDR3 protein: CASSLIWASGRKNEQFF. The CDR3 DNA reads as TGTGCCAGCAGCTTGATATGGGCTAGCGGGAGAAAAAATGAGCAGTTCTTC.

V usage is TRBV28 and J usage is TRBJ1-5, with 8 bases fitting TRBD1. The CDR3 is 18 residues long. Germline trimming cut 5 bases from V and 2 bases from J; bases unmatched to any gene: 14. Germline-derived CDR1 and CDR2 are MDHEN and SYDVKM. The CDR3 protein is CASSPDRGRWIRNQPQHF. CDR3 nucleotide sequence: TGTGCCAGCAGTCCCGACAGGGGACGGTGGATACGCAATCAGCCCCAGCATTTT.

This chain joins TRBV6-5 and TRBJ2-4; D not certain. The CDR3 consists of 13 residues. V was shortened by 5 bases and J by 8 bases, with 13 bases between the two germline ends. Germline CDR1 reads MNHEY; CDR2 reads SVGAGI. CDR3 nucleotide sequence: TGTGCCAGCAGTCCCCTAACTGGGCACATTCAGTACTTC. Protein: CASSPLTGHIQYF.

CDR3 protein: CATSRDYRGDRGPQHF. CDR3 DNA: TGTGCCACCAGCAGAGATTATAGGGGGGATAGAGGGCCCCAGCATTTT. The chain links TRBV15 to TRBJ1-5; a possible D gene is TRBD1 (6 bases). V lost 0 bases and J lost 9, with 18 bases in between. The CDR3 sequence is 16 residues long. The germline gives CDR1 LNHNV, CDR2 YYDKDF (reference sequence). Variable domain in full (rest from reference TRBV15 and TRBJ1-5): DAMVIQNPRYQVTQFGKPVTLSCSQTLNHNVMYWYQQKSSQAPKLLFHYYDKDFNNEADTPDNFQSRRPNTSFCFLDIRSPGLGDTAMYLCATSRDYRGDRGPQHFGDGTRLSIL.

V gene TRBV18 combines with J gene TRBJ1-1; possible D gene TRBD1, 6 bases. CDR1 and CDR2 from the germline V gene are KGHSH and LQKENI. The CDR3 runs 15 residues. Trimming removed 4 bases from V and 13 bases from J, with 25 bases in between. CDR3 bases: TGTGCCAGCTCACTTCCCGGGACACTGGTAGCCGATGTTTTCTTT. Protein sequence: CASSLPGTLVADVFF.

This chain links TRBV19 with TRBJ2-5, with 11 positions matching TRBD2. The trim removed 6 bases at V and 4 bases at J, leaving 4 bases unmatched. The CDR3 is made up of 14 amino acids. CDR1 and CDR2 (germline): LNHDA, SQIVND (reference sequence). CDR3 DNA sequence: TGTGCCAGTAGATCGACTAGCGGGGTAGAGACCCAGTACTTC. It translates to CASRSTSGVETQYF.